This TCR beta chain was recovered during a study of cytomegalovirus exposure and HLA in healthy donors. Concerning this clone itself: Its antigen is not known.

Unrecorded immune exposures were likely, despite nominal health at sampling. Vbeta (60) and Jbeta (13) primers were used in the PCR. Measured with immunoSEQ multiplex PCR; TCRdb has only the in-frame clones, and not every one. The repertoire holds some 140,000 clones, over 75% seen once, with about 5.6% in the top ten. Overall study results and limits: Reports showed the classifier diagnosing cytomegalovirus status with high specificity and sensitivity. Indistinguishable V segments, including TRBV6-2 and TRBV6-3, were excluded. In a later analysis, TCR beta V- and J-gene trimming was associated with a missense DCLRE1C variant.

V lost 6 bases and J lost 4; bases outside the gene matches: 11. Germline V CDR1 and CDR2: SQVTM, ANQGSEA. The CDR3 is 14 amino acids. The source is a woman between 40 and 55 years old in good health and CMV-seropositive. This chain links TRBV29-1 with TRBJ1-1, with TRBD1 matching over 7 bases. The sample was PBMCs. The CDR3 reads CSVARQGVTTEAFF. CDR3 in DNA: TGCAGCGTCGCGAGACAGGGAGTGACCACTGAAGCTTTCTTT.